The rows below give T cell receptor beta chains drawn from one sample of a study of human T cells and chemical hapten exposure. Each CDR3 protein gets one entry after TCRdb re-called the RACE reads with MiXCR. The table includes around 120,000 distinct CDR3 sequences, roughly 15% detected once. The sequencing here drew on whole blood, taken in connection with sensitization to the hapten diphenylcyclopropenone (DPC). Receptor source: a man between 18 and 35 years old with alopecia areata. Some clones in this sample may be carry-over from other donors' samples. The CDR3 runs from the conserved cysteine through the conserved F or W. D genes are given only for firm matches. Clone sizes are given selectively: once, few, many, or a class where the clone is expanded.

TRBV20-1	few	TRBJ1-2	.	TGCAGTGCTAGAGATCTGCAGAGTAACTATGGCTACACCTTC	CSARDLQSNYGYTF
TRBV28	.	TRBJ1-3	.	TGTGCCAGCAGTGTCCTATCAGGGAAAGAAGCGGGAAACACCATATATTTT	CASSVLSGKEAGNTIYF
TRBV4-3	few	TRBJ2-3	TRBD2	TGCGCCAGCAGCCCGGACCCCGGACTAGCGGGTTCAGATACGCAGTATTTT	CASSPDPGLAGSDTQYF
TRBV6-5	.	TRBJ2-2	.	TGTGCCAGCACGAAGAACACCGGGGAGCTGTTTTTT	CASTKNTGELFF
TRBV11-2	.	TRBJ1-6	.	TGTGCCAGCAGCCCTCTGTGGGGGAATTCACCCCTCCACTTT	CASSPLWGNSPLHF
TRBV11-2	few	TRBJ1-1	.	TGTGCCAGCAGCTCCCTCAGGGACACTGAAGCTTTCTTT	CASSSLRDTEAFF
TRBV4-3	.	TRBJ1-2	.	TGCGCCAGCAGCCAAGATCCACAGGGCTACTATGGCTACACCTTC	CASSQDPQGYYGYTF
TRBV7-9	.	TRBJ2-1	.	TGTGCCAGCAGCCGAGGGATAAGCTCCTACAATGAGCAGTTCTTC	CASSRGISSYNEQFF
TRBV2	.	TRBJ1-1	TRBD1	TGTGCCAGGAACAAACAGGGGGTGGTGGCTGAAGCTTTCTTT	CARNKQGVVAEAFF
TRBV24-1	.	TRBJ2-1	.	TGTGCCACCAGTTTGAACTTTTACAATGAGCAGTTCTTC	CATSLNFYNEQFF
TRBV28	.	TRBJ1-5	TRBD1	TGTGCCAGCAGTTTTAGGGGGACAGCCCGCCAGCCCCAGCATTTT	CASSFRGTARQPQHF
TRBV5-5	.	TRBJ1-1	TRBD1	TGTGCCAGCAGTTATACAGGGGGGAGGACTGAAGCTTTCTTT	CASSYTGGRTEAFF
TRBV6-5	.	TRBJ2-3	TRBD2	TGTGCCAGCAGCCGCGTCGGGATAGCGGGGGGTCCCACAGATACGCAGTATTTT	CASSRVGIAGGPTDTQYF
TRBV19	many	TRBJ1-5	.	TGTGCCAGTATACAGGAGAGAAGAAGCAATCAGCCCCAGCATTTT	CASIQERRSNQPQHF
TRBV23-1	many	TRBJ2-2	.	TGCGCCAGCAGTCACCGTCAGGCGAACACCGGGGAGCTGTTTTTT	CASSHRQANTGELFF
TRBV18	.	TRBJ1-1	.	TGTGCCAGCTCACCAATACCCGCAAGTAAGAACACTGAAGCTTTCTTT	CASSPIPASKNTEAFF
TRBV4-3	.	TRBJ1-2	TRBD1	TGCGCCAGCAGCCCCACCCGGGACAGAGCCTACTATGGCTACACCTTC	CASSPTRDRAYYGYTF
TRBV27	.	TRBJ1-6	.	TGTGCCAGCAGTCTGCTCGACGGTCGCACCCTCCACTTT	CASSLLDGRTLHF
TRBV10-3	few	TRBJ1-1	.	TGTGCCATAAGGCAGGACGGAGGGGTTGAAGCTTTCTTT	CAIRQDGGVEAFF
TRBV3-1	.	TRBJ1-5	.	TGTGCCAGCAGCCAAGTAATGAGGGGAGAGGGCAATCAGCCCCAGCATTTT	CASSQVMRGEGNQPQHF
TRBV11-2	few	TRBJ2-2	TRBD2	TGTGCCAGCAGCTTAGGAAGAGGACTAGCCGTCACCGGGGAGCTGTTTTTT	CASSLGRGLAVTGELFF
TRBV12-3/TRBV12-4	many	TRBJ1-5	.	TGTGCCAGCAGTTTGATCAATAGCAATCAGCCCCAGCATTTT	CASSLINSNQPQHF
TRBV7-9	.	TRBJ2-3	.	TGTGCCAGCAGCTCGCGAGAAGGGTTCACAGATACGCAGTATTTT	CASSSREGFTDTQYF
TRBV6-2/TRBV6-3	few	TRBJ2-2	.	TGTGCCAGCAGTCGGTATTACACCACCGGGGAGCTGTTTTTT	CASSRYYTTGELFF
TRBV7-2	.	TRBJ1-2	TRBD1	TGTGCCAGCAGCACCGGGACAGCTTTTAAGGTCACCTTC	CASSTGTAFKVTF
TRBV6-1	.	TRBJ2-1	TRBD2	TGTGCCAGCAGTGAAGAACTAGCGGGGGCGGGTGAGCAGTTCTTC	CASSEELAGAGEQFF
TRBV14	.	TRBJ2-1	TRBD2	TGTGCCAGCAGCCAAGCTTTTGGAGCGGGAAGACTTTACAATGAGCAGTTCTTC	CASSQAFGAGRLYNEQFF
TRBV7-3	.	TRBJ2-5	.	TGTGCCAGCAGCTTAACGGGCGGACAGCAAGAGACCCAGTACTTC	CASSLTGGQQETQYF
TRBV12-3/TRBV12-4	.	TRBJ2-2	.	TGTGCCAGCAGTTTTATGGTCCCGTACGGCACCGGGGAGCTGTTTTTT	CASSFMVPYGTGELFF
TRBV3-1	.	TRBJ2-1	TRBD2	TGTGCCAGCAGCCAGGGACTAGCGGGGGGCCACAATGAGCAGTTCTTC	CASSQGLAGGHNEQFF
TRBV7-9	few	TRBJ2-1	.	TGTGCCAGCAGCTTTTCAGGGAACAATGAGCAGTTCTTC	CASSFSGNNEQFF
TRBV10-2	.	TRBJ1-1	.	TGCGCCAGCTTTGATTGGGGTTTAAACACTGAAGCTTTCTTT	CASFDWGLNTEAFF
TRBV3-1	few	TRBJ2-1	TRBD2	TGTGCCAGCAGCCAAGTTGGGCGGGGGGGTTACAATGAGCAGTTCTTC	CASSQVGRGGYNEQFF
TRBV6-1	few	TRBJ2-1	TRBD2	TGTGCCAGCAGTGGAACTAGCGGGGGTGGAAATGAGCAGTTCTTC	CASSGTSGGGNEQFF
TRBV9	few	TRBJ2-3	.	TGTGCCAGCAGCGCTTTATCAGATACGCAGTATTTT	CASSALSDTQYF
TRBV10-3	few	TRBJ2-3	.	TGTGCCATCCGGAATTCTCTAGTGGATACGCAGTATTTT	CAIRNSLVDTQYF
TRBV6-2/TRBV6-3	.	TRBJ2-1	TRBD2	TGTGCCAGCACCGTTACTAGCGGGGGGGCAAATGAGCAGTTCTTC	CASTVTSGGANEQFF
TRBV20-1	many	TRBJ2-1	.	TGCAGTGCTAGGGCCGGGACAACCGATGATGAGCAGTTCTTC	CSARAGTTDDEQFF
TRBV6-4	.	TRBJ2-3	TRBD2	TGTGCCAGCAGTGACGGCGCGGGGGGCACAGATACGCAGTATTTT	CASSDGAGGTDTQYF
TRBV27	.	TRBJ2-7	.	TGTGCCAGCAGTTTCTCCCGAGGCAGCTACGAGCAGTACTTC	CASSFSRGSYEQYF
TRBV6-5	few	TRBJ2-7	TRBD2	TGTGCCAGCAGTAGCGGGGGTTCTGTCTACGAGCAGTACTTC	CASSSGGSVYEQYF